One and the same sample provided the 12 T cell receptor beta chains below, sequenced in a study of blood T cell repertoires in COVID-19. Clones were sequenced by immunoSEQ multiplex PCR, and TCRdb holds only the in-frame ones, with some missing. This table holds approximately 290,000 clones, approximately 84% found once. Sequencing was performed on peripheral blood. Source of these receptors: a person aged 70 to 79 with COVID-19, enrolled during active disease.

V and J are TRBV11-2 and TRBJ2-7; perhaps TRBD1 as D (5 bases). The CDR3 is 15 amino acids. Germline V gene sequence: CDR1 SGHAT, CDR2 FQNNGV. V gave up 3 bases and J gave up 6 bases, with 18 bases separating them. CDR3: CASSLRTRSESEQYF. In nucleotides, the CDR3 is TGTGCCAGCAGCTTGAGGACAAGGTCTGAATCCGAGCAGTACTTC.

This clone occurred once. The genes are TRBV2 and TRBJ1-2; D possibly corresponds to TRBD1 (6 bases). This CDR3 is 14 amino acids long. V lost 6 bases, J lost 4 bases, and 15 bases lay in between. Germline assignment: CDR1 SNHLY and CDR2 FYNNEI. The DNA for the CDR3 is TGTGCCAGCAGCTACCTACAGGGCACCTATGGCTACACCTTC. Translated: CASSYLQGTYGYTF.

The chain has TRBV5-1 and TRBJ2-7, with 8 bases matching TRBD1. The CDR3 is 14 amino acids. V was clipped by 5 bases and J by 3 bases; unmatched bases: 7. CDR1 SGHRS and CDR2 YFSETQ come from the germline V gene. The CDR3 DNA sequence: TGCGCCAGCAGGGCCGGGACAGGAAACTACGAGCAGTACTTC. It codes for CASRAGTGNYEQYF.

This clone was counted once. This chain uses TRBV27 with TRBJ2-5, with 7 bases that match TRBD2. Trimming removed 7 bases from V and 5 bases from J; junction bases left unmatched: 10. The CDR3 covers 14 residues. The V gene's germline CDR1 is MNHEY and CDR2 SMNVEV (reference sequence). CDR3 loop: CASNGGTAAETQYF. CDR3 coding DNA: TGTGCCAGCAACGGGGGGACTGCCGCGGAGACCCAGTACTTC.

The chain links TRBV29-1 to TRBJ1-1; D may be TRBD1 (6 bases). This CDR3 contains 13 residues. Trimming left V 6 bases short and J 3 bases short, with 14 bases between. Germline V gene lookup returns CDR1 SQVTM and CDR2 ANQGSEA. CDR3 in amino acids: CSVKQGLDTEAFF. The DNA of the CDR3 is TGCAGCGTAAAACAGGGTCTGGACACTGAAGCTTTCTTT.

The chain combines TRBV18 with TRBJ1-4, with no clear D. From germline, CDR1 is KGHSH and CDR2 LQKENI. The length of the CDR3 is 16 residues. Trimming removed 2 bases at V and 6 bases at J, with 16 bases between. The CDR3 region is CASSPVATRLYEKLFF. CDR3 coding DNA: TGTGCCAGCTCACCAGTGGCTACCAGGTTATATGAAAAACTGTTTTTT.

The CDR3 DNA sequence: TGTGCCAGCAGCTTAGCGGGGCAACCTTCCTACGAGCAGTACTTC. Translated, it gives CASSLAGQPSYEQYF. V and J are TRBV7-2 and TRBJ2-7; D might be TRBD1 (5 bases). Germline lookup yields CDR1 SGHTA and CDR2 FQGNSA. There are 15 residues in the CDR3. Deletions cut 0 bases from V and 1 base from J, with 10 bases between.

The chain uses TRBV19 and TRBJ1-5, with D hard to call. Germline V CDR1 and CDR2: LNHDA, SQIVND (reference sequence). The V and J ends lost 3 bases and 0 bases respectively, with 9 bases between them. The CDR3 runs to 15 residues. CDR3: CASSINGDSNQPQHF. The CDR3 nucleotides are TGTGCCAGTAGTATTAACGGGGATAGCAATCAGCCCCAGCATTTT.

This chain links TRBV21-1 with TRBJ2-5; the D call TRBD2 from the table was never checked on the DNA. TRBV21-1 is classified as a pseudogene. CDR3 length: 18 residues. The CDR3 DNA follows: TGTGCCAGCAGCAAGGGACTAGCAAGCCATAGATCCCAAGAGACCCAGTACTTC. Translated: CASSKGLASHRSQETQYF.

The V call is TRBV5-1, the J call TRBJ1-4, with TRBD1 matching over 8 bases. Germline V gene sequence: CDR1 SGHRS, CDR2 YFSETQ. This CDR3 has 16 amino acids. Trimming took 0 bases from V and 8 from J; bases not matched to a gene: 9. For the CDR3, the DNA is TGCGCCAGCAGCTTGGCCCTCGGGACAGGAAACGAAAAACTGTTTTTT. Translating gives CASSLALGTGNEKLFF.

The count of this clone is one. This sequence joins TRBV5-1 and TRBJ1-2, with 9 positions matching TRBD1. The CDR3 covers 15 residues. Germline V gene data show CDR1 as SGHRS and CDR2 as YFSETQ. Germline trimming cut 4 bases from V and 6 bases from J; bases unmatched to any gene: 10. The CDR3 loop is CASSQALQGADGYTF. CDR3 DNA sequence: TGCGCCAGCAGCCAGGCCCTACAGGGGGCGGATGGCTACACCTTC.

This chain joins TRBV19 and TRBJ2-1, with TRBD1 matching over 8 bases. The V segment lost 5 bases and the J segment 5 bases; nucleotides outside the gene matches: 5. Per the germline V gene, CDR1 is LNHDA and CDR2 is SQIVND (reference sequence). The CDR3 has 14 residues. This CDR3 is CASSSGGAHNEQFF. The CDR3 coding sequence is TGTGCCAGTAGTTCAGGGGGCGCGCACAATGAGCAGTTCTTC.